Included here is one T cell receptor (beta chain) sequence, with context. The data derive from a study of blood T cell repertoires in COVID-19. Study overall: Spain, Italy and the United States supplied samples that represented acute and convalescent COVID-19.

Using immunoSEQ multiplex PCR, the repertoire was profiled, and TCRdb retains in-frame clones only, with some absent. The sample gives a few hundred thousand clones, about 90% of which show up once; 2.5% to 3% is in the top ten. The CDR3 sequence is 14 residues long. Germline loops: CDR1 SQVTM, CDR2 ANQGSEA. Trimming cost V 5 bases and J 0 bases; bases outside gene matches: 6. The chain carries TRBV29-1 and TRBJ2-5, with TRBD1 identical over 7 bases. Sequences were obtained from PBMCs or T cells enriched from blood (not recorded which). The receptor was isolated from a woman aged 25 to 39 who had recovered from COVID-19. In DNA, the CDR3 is TGCAGCGTTACGAGGGACAGAAACCAAGAGACCCAGTACTTC. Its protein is CSVTRDRNQETQYF.